The 25 T cell receptor beta chains given below trace back to one sample, sequenced in a study of cytomegalovirus exposure and HLA in healthy donors. This PCR relied on a set of 60 Vbeta primers and 13 Jbeta primers. Here immunoSEQ multiplex PCR was the method, and the copy in TCRdb shows in-frame clones only, minus some. Among some 190,000 clones listed, just over 75% were seen once. The sequenced sample was PBMCs. The receptors were gathered from a man aged 18 to 29 in good health and CMV-seronegative.

The rearrangement joins TRBV27 to TRBJ2-3; maybe TRBD2 (6 bases). The CDR3 loop spans 15 amino acids. CDR1 and CDR2 (germline): MNHEY, SMNVEV (reference sequence). The ends were cut back, 5 bases at V and 2 bases at J, with 14 bases in the middle. Written as DNA, the CDR3 is TGTGCCAGCAGTGTTCGGGACTTAAACACAGATACGCAGTATTTT. Translating gives CASSVRDLNTDTQYF.

This clone was counted between two and nine times. The rearrangement links TRBV2 to TRBJ2-2; D is ambiguous. There are 15 residues in the CDR3. Germline values: CDR1 SNHLY, CDR2 FYNNEI. Trimming took 2 bases from V and 4 from J, leaving 11 bases between them. The CDR3 DNA reads TGTGCCAGCAGTGAACCCCCAGCGTTCACCGGGGAGCTGTTTTTT. It encodes CASSEPPAFTGELFF.

The V and J genes are TRBV20-1 and TRBJ2-7, with D possibly matching TRBD1 (5 bases). The V end lost 2 bases, the J end lost 4 bases, and 6 bases lay between the germline ends. This CDR3 contains 11 residues. Germline V CDR1 and CDR2: DFQATT, SNEGSKA (reference sequence). Here the CDR3 DNA reads TGCAGTGCTAGACGACAGTACGAGCAGTACTTC. The encoded protein is CSARRQYEQYF.

The chain recombines TRBV7-2 with TRBJ1-1, with D perhaps matching TRBD1 (5 bases). V was trimmed by 4 bases and J by 0 bases, leaving 9 bases between them. Germline loops: CDR1 SGHTA, CDR2 FQGNSA. This CDR3 contains 14 residues. The CDR3 DNA reads as TGTGCCAGCAGCTCACAGGCCGTGAACACTGAAGCTTTCTTT. The encoded protein is CASSSQAVNTEAFF.

V and J are TRBV7-2 and TRBJ2-3, with TRBD2 matching 8 bases. The CDR3 is 15 amino acids. The ends lost 1 base at V and 3 bases at J; junction bases unmatched: 3. The germline V gene has CDR1 SGHTA and CDR2 FQGNSA. CDR3 loop: CASSLVAGGTDTQYF. As DNA, the CDR3 is TGTGCCAGCAGCTTAGTCGCGGGGGGTACAGATACGCAGTATTTT.

This clone has just one count. The V gene is TRBV12-5, the J gene TRBJ2-7; D gene uncertain. V lost 4 bases, J lost 2 bases, and 9 bases lay in between. The CDR3 is 13 amino acids. CDR1 is LGHNT and CDR2 is FRNRAP in the germline V gene. CDR3: CASGYEEPYEQYF. In nucleotides, the CDR3 is TGTGCTAGTGGTTATGAGGAACCCTACGAGCAGTACTTC.

The rearrangement links TRBV28 to TRBJ2-7; 7 positions agree with TRBD1. The CDR3 is made up of 15 amino acids. CDR1 is MDHEN, CDR2 SYDVKM, per germline. The ends lost 5 bases at V and 0 bases at J; junction bases unmatched: 7. Here the CDR3 DNA reads TGTGCCAGCAGTCATAGTTACAGGGGCTCCTACGAGCAGTACTTC. This encodes CASSHSYRGSYEQYF.

This clone turned up a few times. The chain recombines TRBV9 with TRBJ2-7; 7 bases line up with TRBD2. The CDR3 length is 14 residues. J was trimmed by 5 bases and V by 3 bases; bases with no gene match: 8. Germline V gene lookup returns CDR1 SGDLS and CDR2 YYNGEE. For the CDR3, the DNA is TGTGCCAGCAGCGCCGAAATGACTAGCAACGAGCAGTACTTC. Its translation is CASSAEMTSNEQYF. The variable domain in full, with the rest retrieved from reference TRBV9 and TRBJ2-7, is DSGVTQTPKHLITATGQRVTLRCSPRSGDLSVYWYQQSLDQGLQFLIQYYNGEERAKGNILERFSAQQFPDLHSELNLSSLELGDSALYFCASSAEMTSNEQYFGPGTRLTVT.

This chain connects TRBV7-9 to TRBJ1-4; TRBD1 agrees at 7 bases. The ends lost 7 bases at V and 8 bases at J; junction bases unmatched: 13. CDR1 and CDR2 from the germline V gene are SEHNR and FQNEAQ (reference sequence). This CDR3 is built from 15 residues. The CDR3 loop reads CASTKPRGLGEKLFF. Written as DNA, the CDR3 is TGTGCCAGCACCAAACCCAGGGGGTTGGGAGAAAAACTGTTTTTT.

This chain links TRBV30 with TRBJ1-1; D remains ambiguous. Trimming took off 3 bases at V and 7 bases at J, with 12 bases between the two ends. Germline CDR1 reads GTSNPN; CDR2 reads SVGIG (reference sequence). The CDR3 covers 12 residues. Here the CDR3 reads CAWSDIRCEAFF. The CDR3 nucleotides read TGTGCCTGGAGCGATATTAGATGTGAAGCTTTCTTT. Complete variable domain (other parts from reference TRBV30 and TRBJ1-1): SQTIHQWPATLVQPVGSPLSLECTVEGTSNPNLYWYRQAAGRGLQLLFYSVGIGQISSEVPQNLSASRPQDRQFILSSKKLLLSDSGFYLCAWSDIRCEAFFGQGTRLTVV.

The chain combines TRBV12-5 with TRBJ1-1, with 7 bases matching TRBD1. The CDR3 spans 15 residues. The germline gives CDR1 LGHNT, CDR2 FRNRAP. Unmatched junction bases numbered 6, after V lost 1 base and J lost 4 bases. CDR3 loop: CASGLATGAVTEAFF. The CDR3 DNA is TGTGCTAGTGGTTTGGCCACAGGGGCAGTCACTGAAGCTTTCTTT.

The rearrangement joins TRBV19 to TRBJ1-1; 10 nucleotides match TRBD1. V lost 3 bases to trimming and J lost 4 bases; unmatched junction nucleotides: 8. Germline assignment: CDR1 LNHDA and CDR2 SQIVND (reference sequence). The CDR3 loop spans 16 amino acids. The CDR3 bases are TGTGCCAGTAGTATGGGACAGGGGTTAGTAGGCACTGAAGCTTTCTTT. Protein sequence: CASSMGQGLVGTEAFF.

V usage is TRBV7-6 and J usage is TRBJ1-1, with D perhaps matching TRBD1 (6 bases). Per the germline V gene, CDR1 is SGHVS and CDR2 is FNYEAQ. The length of the CDR3 is 15 residues. Trimming took 1 base from V and 8 from J, leaving 17 bases between them. In nucleotides, the CDR3 is TGTGCCAGCAGCTTAGGGGGAGCGGGGGGGGCCGAAGCTTTCTTT. Protein product: CASSLGGAGGAEAFF.

The V and J genes are TRBV29-1 and TRBJ1-1; 9 positions agree with TRBD1. Per germline, CDR1 SQVTM and CDR2 ANQGSEA. V was pared by 3 bases and J by 2 bases, with 13 bases of the junction left unmatched. The CDR3 is 17 amino acids. In DNA, the CDR3 is TGCAGCGTTGAGGGACAGGGAGCACTACTATCTAACACTGAAGCTTTCTTT. Protein: CSVEGQGALLSNTEAFF.

This chain links TRBV19 with TRBJ2-5; possibly TRBD2 for D (6 bases). CDR1 and CDR2 (germline): LNHDA, SQIVND (reference sequence). The CDR3 extends over 14 amino acids. With 0 bases removed from V and 7 bases from J, the gap between germline ends came to 12 bases. The CDR3 here is CASSIEASVGTQYF. CDR3 nucleotides: TGTGCCAGTAGTATAGAGGCTAGCGTCGGGACCCAGTACTTC.

Worth noting for this clone: The junction departs from germline at one end; a sequencing error may be responsible. The chain links TRBV7-9 to TRBJ1-6; 7 nucleotides match TRBD1. The CDR3 has 13 amino acids. CDR1 is SEHNR, CDR2 FQNEAQ, per germline (reference sequence). The DNA for the CDR3 is TGTGCCAGCAGCCTTGGACAGGATTCACCCCCCCACTTT. The encoded protein is CASSLGQDSPPHF.

This chain links TRBV5-6 with TRBJ2-7, with 8 positions matching TRBD2. Per the germline V gene, CDR1 is SGHDT and CDR2 is YYEEEE. The V gene end was trimmed by 2 bases and the J gene end by 0 bases; junction bases not matched to a gene: 7. The CDR3 length is 16 residues. The CDR3 spells CASSFRGGRSSYEQYF. The CDR3 nucleotides are TGTGCCAGCAGCTTTCGGGGGGGCAGGAGCTCCTACGAGCAGTACTTC. The full variable domain, rest sourced from reference TRBV5-6 and TRBJ2-7, is DAGVTQSPTHLIKTRGQQVTLRCSPKSGHDTVSWYQQALGQGPQFIFQYYEEEERQRGNFPDRFSGHQFPNYSSELNVNALLLGDSALYLCASSFRGGRSSYEQYFGPGTRLTVT.

The chain is built from TRBV20-1 and TRBJ2-7; D gene unclear. The V gene lost 7 bases and the J gene lost 4 bases, with 11 bases spanning the gap. CDR3 length equals 11 residues. Germline V gene data show CDR1 as DFQATT and CDR2 as SNEGSKA (reference sequence). CDR3: CSVAISYEQYF. The CDR3 coding sequence is TGCAGTGTCGCAATTAGTTACGAGCAGTACTTC.

This clone was picked up a small number of times. V gene TRBV4-3 combines with J gene TRBJ1-1; maybe TRBD1 (5 bases). The CDR3 is 14 amino acids. The germline CDR1 and CDR2 sequences are LGHNA and YSLEER. The V and J ends lost 0 bases and 7 bases respectively, with 12 bases between them. The CDR3: CASSQDRASYEAFF. DNA for the CDR3: TGCGCCAGCAGCCAAGACAGGGCGTCCTATGAAGCTTTCTTT.

This clone was seen more than once but under ten times. The V call is TRBV6-5, the J call TRBJ1-1; D gene unclear. The CDR3 extends over 10 amino acids. V gave up 5 bases and J gave up 10 bases, with 8 bases separating them. Germline V gene data show CDR1 as MNHEY and CDR2 as SVGAGI. The CDR3, as DNA: TGTGCCAGCAGTAGGAGGACAGCTTTCTTT. Residues: CASSRRTAFF.

The V gene is TRBV18, the J gene TRBJ2-1; the match to TRBD1 covers 8 bases. Germline V gene data show CDR1 as KGHSH and CDR2 as LQKENI. Trimming removed 3 bases from V and 1 base from J; junction bases left unmatched: 11. The CDR3 sequence is 18 residues long. CDR3 nucleotides: TGTGCCAGCTCACCCACCTCAGACAGGGGAAAGTCCTACAATGAGCAGTTCTTC. It translates to CASSPTSDRGKSYNEQFF.

The chain employs TRBV28 and TRBJ1-4; the D is unclear. Germline-derived CDR1 and CDR2 are MDHEN and SYDVKM. V dropped 10 bases and J dropped 0 bases, with 9 bases sitting between them. The CDR3 spans 13 residues. The CDR3 here is CATLGATNEKLFF. Here the CDR3 DNA reads TGTGCCACCCTGGGAGCAACTAATGAAAAACTGTTTTTT.

The V gene is TRBV10-3, the J gene TRBJ1-1, with 9 bases fitting TRBD1. This CDR3 is 16 amino acids long. V shed 3 bases and J 0 bases; nucleotides not matched to a gene: 5. CDR1 and CDR2 from the germline V gene are ENHRY and SYGVKD. The CDR3 region has the DNA TGTGCCATCAGTGATTCCGGGACAGGGATGAACACTGAAGCTTTCTTT. As protein: CAISDSGTGMNTEAFF.

V usage is TRBV14 and J usage is TRBJ1-4; 9 bases map to TRBD1. The CDR3 runs 14 residues. Germline V CDR1 and CDR2: SGHDN, FVKESK. Trimming cost V 7 bases and J 8 bases; bases outside gene matches: 8. This CDR3 is CASKGQGVGEKLFF. CDR3 coding DNA: TGTGCCAGCAAGGGACAGGGCGTCGGAGAAAAACTGTTTTTT.

The J gene is TRBJ1-5, the V gene TRBV10-2; the match to TRBD1 covers 7 bases. Germline values: CDR1 WSHSY, CDR2 SAAADI. V gave up 2 bases and J gave up 6 bases; unmatched junction bases: 4. The CDR3 has 14 amino acids. In DNA, the CDR3 is TGCGCCAGCAGTGAGCGACAGGGTGGTCAGCCCCAGCATTTT. Encoded protein: CASSERQGGQPQHF.